This TCR beta chain originates from a study of tumor-infiltrating lymphocytes in glioblastoma multiforme. Findings and caveats of the study: Only one glioblastoma patient had TCR and mutation analysis.

The CDR3 runs 13 residues. Germline V lookup: CDR1 SGHNT, CDR2 YYREEE (reference sequence). V lost 6 bases and J lost 7; bases outside the gene matches: 7. Multiple V-beta primers and a C-beta primer amplified TCRB from RNA. These TCRB libraries lack any described unique molecular identifiers. TCRdb processed the multiplex PCR reads anew with MiXCR; each CDR3 protein has one entry. The sample includes tens of thousands of distinct CDR3 sequences, 61% of them seen just once. As concerns this clonotype: Its target is not known. This CDR3 fails to terminate in the conserved phenylalanine or tryptophan, so it likely reflects a read error.

The origin of this receptor is a male donor with glioblastoma. J is TRBJ2-1 and V is TRBV5-4; 7 bases agree with TRBD1. Sequencing was performed on brain tumor tissue. The CDR3 DNA follows: TGTGCCAGCATCTCACAGGGGACGAATGAGCAGTTCCTC. Translation gives CASISQGTNEQFL.